This paragraph reports one TCR beta chain. Its matching antigen is unknown. The sample belongs to a study of T cells after yellow fever vaccination. The CDR3 length is 15 residues. V lost 8 bases and J 1 base, leaving 17 bases between the germline ends. TCR cDNA was made by 5'RACE template switching, adding a universal primer site and UMIs. One entry per CDR3 protein, called by TCRdb with MiXCR from the 5' RACE reads. Of nearly 300,000 distinct CDR3 sequences listed, approximately 8% are singletons. The study's findings and limits: In post-booster samples, most primary-vaccination clones reappeared (about 95% CD4, roughly 89% CD8). FACS-sorted repertoires could harbor abundant contaminating bulk-population clonotypes.

The chain uses TRBV23-1 and TRBJ1-1; no definite D call. TRBV23-1 is placed among ORFs of uncertain function. Sample: CD4+ T cells sorted from PBMCs, taken 5 days after the yellow fever booster vaccination. The sequence was obtained from a man younger than 35 who received the YFV17D yellow fever vaccine. The DNA for the CDR3 is TGCGCCAGCCCCCCCTTTGCCGGTTCGAACACTGAAGCTTTCTTT. Its translation is CASPPFAGSNTEAFF.